The sequence of this T cell receptor (beta chain) was determined in a study of blood T cells in healthy people across ages. In the study overall: For every two T cells, template switching captured about one barcoded beta molecule.

With a J-beta primer mix and a sample-barcoded 5' primer, a second PCR ran about 7 to 12 cycles. The template-switch adaptor, which had 12 random nucleotides, put a tag on each cDNA molecule. Each CDR3 protein is one row after TCRdb ran MiXCR on the 5' RACE reads. The table lists hundreds of thousands of distinct CDR3 sequences, roughly 30% of them singletons. The CDR3 totals 15 residues. The germline V gene has CDR1 SGHVS and CDR2 FQNEAQ. Each donor had approximately 10 milliliters of peripheral blood drawn. This clonotype was counted between two and nine times. This may arise from a read error, as a much more abundant clone is one base away.

This sequence originates from a woman of 80 years or more in good health. This sequence joins TRBV7-8 and TRBJ1-2; TRBD1 might be the D (6 bases). Specimen: blood. CDR3 DNA sequence: TGTGCCAACAGCTTAGACAGGACTTCGGATCGCGGCTACACCTTC. This encodes CANSLDRTSDRGYTF.